This T cell receptor beta chain was sequenced in a study of response to subunit inactivated influenza vaccine. TCRdb reprocessed the RT-PCR reads with MiXCR, giving one entry per CDR3 protein. The repertoire has roughly 520,000 distinct CDR3 sequences, roughly 27% of them found once; the top ten carry about 1.9%. Points on this clonotype: Its specificity is unknown.

Findings and caveats of the study: Authors suggested that a seasonal influenza vaccination recruits few new T cells each time.

V shed 5 bases and J 5 bases; nucleotides not matched to a gene: 1. This CDR3 spans 13 amino acids. The V and J genes are TRBV12-3 or TRBV12-4 and TRBJ2-7; 12 bases match TRBD2. This clonotype originated in a middle-aged man who received an inactivated influenza vaccine. The starting material was CD4+ T cells sorted from PBMCs, obtained approximately 5 days after vaccination. CDR3 in amino acids: CASSGLAGHEQYF. The CDR3 nucleotides are TGTGCCAGCAGTGGACTAGCGGGACACGAGCAGTACTTC.